The 19 T cell receptor beta chains reported below all come from one sample, sequenced in a study of OX40 agonist ivuxolimab in advanced cancers. TCRdb keeps only in-frame clones here, not all; method: immunoSEQ multiplex PCR. Of about 100,000 clones listed, around nine tenths were seen once; the top ten hold around 0.16%. The sequencing used CD4+ or CD8+ T cells sorted from blood, collected in a trial of the OX40 agonist ivuxolimab. Source of these receptors: an adult with an advanced solid tumor such as melanoma, head and neck, liver or kidney cancer.

The sample holds a few counts of this clone. The CDR3 region is CASSQGQGRNEKLFF. CDR3 bases: TGTGCCAGCAGCCAAGGACAGGGGAGAAATGAAAAACTGTTTTTT. The V gene is TRBV14, the J gene TRBJ1-4; TRBD1 matches 8 bases. Germline lookup yields CDR1 SGHDN and CDR2 FVKESK. The CDR3 length is 15 residues. V lost 1 base to trimming and J lost 5 bases; unmatched junction nucleotides: 3.

V and J are TRBV11-3 and TRBJ1-5; possibly TRBD1 for D (5 bases). Trimming cost V 5 bases and J 9 bases, with 17 bases left between them. This CDR3 has 14 residues. Germline CDR1 reads SGHNT; CDR2 reads YENEEA. CDR3 region: CASSLRDMDRPQHF. The CDR3 DNA reads TGTGCCAGCAGCCTCAGGGATATGGATCGGCCCCAGCATTTT.

The genes are TRBV11-1 and TRBJ2-1, with D possibly matching TRBD1 (5 bases). The CDR3 spans 13 residues. Germline V gene data show CDR1 as SGHAT and CDR2 as FQDESV (reference sequence). Trimming cost V 5 bases and J 9 bases, with 14 bases left between them. The CDR3 coding sequence is TGTGCCAGCAGCAGGGGTCGAATGGGTGAGCAGTTCTTC. As protein: CASSRGRMGEQFF.

The chain combines TRBV14 with TRBJ2-2; TRBD1 matches at 8 bases. V dropped 4 bases and J dropped 7; count of bases not matched to a gene: 11. This CDR3 contains 16 residues. Germline V CDR1 and CDR2: SGHDN, FVKESK. DNA for the CDR3: TGTGCCAGCAGCCGACAAGCAGGGGGCCCGGGCGGGGAGCTGTTTTTT. This translates into CASSRQAGGPGGELFF.

The CDR3 DNA follows: TGTGCCAGCAGTTCGAGGGGCGGGAGAGGAGGAAGCACAGATACGCAGTATTTT. It encodes CASSSRGGRGGSTDTQYF. V and J are TRBV5-6 and TRBJ2-3; 7 positions match TRBD2. Germline lookup yields CDR1 SGHDT and CDR2 YYEEEE. The J segment lost 0 bases and the V segment lost 5 bases, leaving 15 bases of the junction unmatched. The CDR3 extends over 18 amino acids.

The chain is built from TRBV5-5 and TRBJ2-4, with TRBD1 identical over 7 bases. The germline V gene encodes CDR1 SGHKS and CDR2 YYEKEE (reference sequence). The CDR3 runs 12 residues. The junction had 6 bases not matched to a gene; V was cut back by 4 bases and J by 11 bases. CDR3 in amino acids: CASSRDRDVQYF. DNA of the CDR3: TGTGCCAGCAGCCGAGACAGGGATGTTCAGTACTTC.

V gene TRBV10-2 combines with J gene TRBJ1-3, with D hard to call. In germline, CDR1 is WSHSY, CDR2 SAAADI. Between the trimmed V and J ends, which lost 8 bases and 4 bases, there was a span of 6 bases. The CDR3 has 11 residues. DNA for the CDR3: TGCGCCAGCCAGCAGGGAAACACCATATATTTT. It encodes CASQQGNTIYF.

This chain joins TRBV6-6 and TRBJ1-2; a weak D match, TRBD1 (5 bases). Trimming took off 0 bases at V and 8 bases at J, with 10 bases between the two ends. Germline loops: CDR1 MNHNY, CDR2 SVGAGI (reference sequence). This CDR3 region has 13 residues. The CDR3: CASSYSGVEGYTF. The CDR3 nucleotides are TGTGCCAGCAGTTACTCAGGGGTAGAAGGCTACACCTTC.

The chain has TRBV14 and TRBJ2-7, with 14 bases matching TRBD2. CDR1 is SGHDN and CDR2 is FVKESK in the germline V gene. Unmatched junction bases numbered 3, after V lost 1 base and J lost 4 bases. The CDR3 totals 16 residues. CDR3 in DNA: TGTGCCAGCAGCCAAGGGGGACTAGCGGGAGCGTACGAGCAGTACTTC. Protein: CASSQGGLAGAYEQYF. The complete variable domain, with remaining parts taken from reference TRBV14 and TRBJ2-7, reads EAGVTQFPSHSVIEKGQTVTLRCDPISGHDNLYWYRRVMGKEIKFLLHFVKESKQDESGMPNNRFLAERTGGTYSTLKVQPAELEDSGVYFCASSQGGLAGAYEQYFGPGTRLTVT.

This clone was detected once. The chain carries TRBV6-1 and TRBJ2-7; D is perhaps TRBD1 or TRBD2 (6 bases each). V was cut by 6 bases and J by 4 bases, with 19 bases left in between. CDR1 is MNHNS and CDR2 is SASEGT in the germline V gene. The CDR3 totals 15 residues. The CDR3 is CASRQFEGGLYEQYF. The CDR3 nucleotides read TGTGCCAGCAGACAGTTCGAGGGGGGCCTTTACGAGCAGTACTTC.

The chain couples TRBV28 to TRBJ2-1; possible D gene TRBD1, 6 bases. This CDR3 has 15 amino acids. Germline V CDR1 and CDR2: MDHEN, SYDVKM. Trimming took 6 bases from V and 7 from J, leaving 19 bases between them. The CDR3: CASSSGTRTLNEQFF. In DNA, the CDR3 is TGTGCCAGCAGCTCCGGGACACGGACCCTGAATGAGCAGTTCTTC.

The V and J genes are TRBV6-5 and TRBJ2-7; the D call may be TRBD1 or TRBD2 (5 bases each). This CDR3 is built from 14 residues. Per germline, CDR1 MNHEY and CDR2 SVGAGI. The V and J ends lost 2 bases and 7 bases respectively, with 15 bases between them. In nucleotides, the CDR3 is TGTGCCAGCAGTTACGGGACGTCGACGGGGGAGCAGTACTTC. This translates into CASSYGTSTGEQYF.

The rearrangement joins TRBV29-1 to TRBJ2-3, with D tentatively TRBD2 (6 bases). The CDR3 extends over 12 amino acids. The ends were cut back, 6 bases at V and 4 bases at J, with 11 bases in the middle. CDR1 is SQVTM and CDR2 is ANQGSEA in the germline V gene. This CDR3 reads CSVVSGADTQYF. DNA for the CDR3: TGCAGCGTCGTTTCGGGAGCAGATACGCAGTATTTT.

The sample holds one count of this clone. The CDR3 here is CASSFPLAGGGNTQYF. CDR3 DNA sequence: TGTGCCAGCAGCTTTCCACTAGCGGGGGGGGGAAATACGCAGTATTTT. The chain joins TRBV5-4 to TRBJ2-3, with TRBD2 matching 13 bases. This CDR3 has 16 amino acids. CDR1 is SGHNT, CDR2 YYREEE, per germline (reference sequence). Trimming cost V 2 bases and J 7 bases; bases outside gene matches: 7.

The chain recombines TRBV6-1 with TRBJ2-1; 15 bases agree with TRBD2. CDR1 and CDR2 from the germline V gene are MNHNS and SASEGT. This CDR3 contains 15 residues. V lost 6 bases and J lost 9; bases outside the gene matches: 6. The CDR3 sequence is CASRGTSGRLTEQFF. The CDR3 bases are TGTGCCAGCAGGGGGACTAGCGGGAGGTTAACTGAGCAGTTCTTC.

V and J are TRBV21-1 and TRBJ1-1; the D segment call TRBD1 is taken from the table without a DNA check. TRBV21-1 is an annotated pseudogene. There are 18 residues in the CDR3. The DNA for the CDR3 is TGTGCCAGCAGCAAAGTTTTAAGAGGGGGCTATCAGAACACTGAAGCTTTCTTT. It specifies CASSKVLRGGYQNTEAFF.

The chain employs TRBV29-1 and TRBJ1-2; weak D call: TRBD1 (5 bases). Germline V gene lookup returns CDR1 SQVTM and CDR2 ANQGSEA. The germline V and J ends were trimmed by 1 base and 4 bases, with 10 bases remaining between them. This CDR3 is 13 amino acids long. This CDR3 is CSVEGDSPYGYTF. In DNA form, the CDR3 reads TGCAGCGTTGAAGGGGACTCTCCCTATGGCTACACCTTC.

V and J are TRBV7-2 and TRBJ2-1, with D possibly being TRBD2 (7 bases). The V end lost 1 base, the J end lost 2 bases, and 12 bases lay between the germline ends. Germline CDR1 SGHTA, CDR2 FQGNSA. This CDR3 region has 16 residues. CDR3 sequence: CASSLVGGGTYNEQFF. The CDR3 DNA reads TGTGCCAGCAGCTTAGTCGGCGGGGGCACCTACAATGAGCAGTTCTTC.

This chain links TRBV30 with TRBJ2-3; no clear D. The CDR3 runs 12 residues. V shed 2 bases and J shed 8 bases, with 11 bases lying between them. Per germline, CDR1 GTSNPN and CDR2 SVGIG (reference sequence). CDR3 nucleotides: TGTGCCTGGAGTATAGGGATGGGTACGCAGTATTTT. Translating it yields CAWSIGMGTQYF.